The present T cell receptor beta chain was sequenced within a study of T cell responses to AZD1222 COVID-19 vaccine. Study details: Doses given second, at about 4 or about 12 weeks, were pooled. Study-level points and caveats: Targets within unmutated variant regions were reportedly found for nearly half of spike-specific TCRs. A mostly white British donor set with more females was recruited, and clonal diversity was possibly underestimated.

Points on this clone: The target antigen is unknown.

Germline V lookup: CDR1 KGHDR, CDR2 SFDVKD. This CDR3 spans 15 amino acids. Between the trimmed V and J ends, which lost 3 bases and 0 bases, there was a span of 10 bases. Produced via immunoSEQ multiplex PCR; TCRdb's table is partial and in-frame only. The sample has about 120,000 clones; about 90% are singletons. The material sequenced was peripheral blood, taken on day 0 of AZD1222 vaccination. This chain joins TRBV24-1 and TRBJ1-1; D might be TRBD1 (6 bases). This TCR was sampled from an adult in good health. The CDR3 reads CATSDDGQMNTEAFF. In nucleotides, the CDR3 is TGTGCCACCAGTGATGATGGACAGATGAACACTGAAGCTTTCTTT.